This T cell receptor (beta chain) originates from a study of cytomegalovirus exposure and HLA in healthy donors. Likely unrecorded immune exposures existed in these nominally healthy donors. Trimming left V 0 bases short and J 4 bases short, with 13 bases between. Germline V gene data show CDR1 as SGHDN and CDR2 as FVKESK. The CDR3 runs 16 residues. PCR involved 60 Vbeta and 13 Jbeta primers. The repertoire was sequenced with immunoSEQ multiplex PCR; TCRdb's copy has only in-frame clones and lacks some. The table records roughly 150,000 clones, 65% to 85% of them present only once. Specimen: PBMCs. This clonotype was obtained from a male donor in good health and CMV-seronegative. J is TRBJ1-5 and V is TRBV14; no firm D call. The DNA of the CDR3 is TGTGCCAGCAGCCAAGATCGCCAGGTCAGAAATCAGCCCCAGCATTTT. This sequence encodes CASSQDRQVRNQPQHF.